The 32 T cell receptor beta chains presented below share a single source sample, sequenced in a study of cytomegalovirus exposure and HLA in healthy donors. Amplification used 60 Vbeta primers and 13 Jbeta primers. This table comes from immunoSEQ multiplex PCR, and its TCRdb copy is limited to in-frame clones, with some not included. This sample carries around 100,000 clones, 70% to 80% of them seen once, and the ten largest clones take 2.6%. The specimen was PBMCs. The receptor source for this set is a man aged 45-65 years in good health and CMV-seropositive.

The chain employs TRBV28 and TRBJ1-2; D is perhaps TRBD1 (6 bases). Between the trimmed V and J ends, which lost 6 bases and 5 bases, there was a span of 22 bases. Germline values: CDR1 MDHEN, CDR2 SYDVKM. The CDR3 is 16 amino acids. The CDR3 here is CASRTGGGGGRYGYTF. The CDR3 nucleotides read TGTGCCAGCAGAACCGGAGGGGGGGGAGGGAGATATGGCTACACCTTC.

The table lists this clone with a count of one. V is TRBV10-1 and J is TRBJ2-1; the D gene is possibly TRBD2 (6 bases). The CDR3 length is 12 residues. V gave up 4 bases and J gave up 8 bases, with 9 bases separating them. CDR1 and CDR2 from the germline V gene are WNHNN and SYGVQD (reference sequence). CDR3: CASSVAGHEQFF. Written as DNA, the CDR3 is TGCGCCAGCAGTGTGGCGGGACATGAGCAGTTCTTC.

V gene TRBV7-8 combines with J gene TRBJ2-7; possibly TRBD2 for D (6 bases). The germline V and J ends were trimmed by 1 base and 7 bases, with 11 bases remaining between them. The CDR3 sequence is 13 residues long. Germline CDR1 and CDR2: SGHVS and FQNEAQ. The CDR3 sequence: CASSLDVGGEQYF. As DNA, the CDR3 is TGTGCCAGCAGCTTAGACGTTGGGGGGGAGCAGTACTTC.

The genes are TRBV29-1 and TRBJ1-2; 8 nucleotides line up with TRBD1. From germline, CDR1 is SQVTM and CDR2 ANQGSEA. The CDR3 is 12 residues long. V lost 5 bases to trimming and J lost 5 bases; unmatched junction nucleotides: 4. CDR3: CSVSRGRYGYTF. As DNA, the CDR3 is TGCAGCGTTTCCAGGGGGCGGTATGGCTACACCTTC. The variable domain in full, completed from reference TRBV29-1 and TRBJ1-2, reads SAVISQKPSRDICQRGTSLTIQCQVDSQVTMMFWYRQQPGQSLTLIATANQGSEATYESGFVIDKFPISRPNLTFSTLTVSNMSPEDSSIYLCSVSRGRYGYTFGSGTRLTVV.

CDR3 residues: CASSPLLFALNNEQFF. Here the CDR3 DNA reads TGTGCCAGCAGTCCTCTATTATTTGCCTTAAACAATGAGCAGTTCTTC. This chain uses TRBV27 with TRBJ2-1, with D unclear. V shed 5 bases and J shed 5 bases, with 19 bases lying between them. Germline CDR1 is MNHEY and CDR2 is SMNVEV (reference sequence). This CDR3 is built from 16 residues.

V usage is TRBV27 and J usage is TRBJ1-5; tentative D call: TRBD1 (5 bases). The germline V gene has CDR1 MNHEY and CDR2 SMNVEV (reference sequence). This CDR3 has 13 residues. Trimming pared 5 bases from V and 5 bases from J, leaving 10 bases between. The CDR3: CASSMTAYQPQHF. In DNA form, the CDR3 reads TGTGCCAGCAGTATGACAGCTTATCAGCCCCAGCATTTT.

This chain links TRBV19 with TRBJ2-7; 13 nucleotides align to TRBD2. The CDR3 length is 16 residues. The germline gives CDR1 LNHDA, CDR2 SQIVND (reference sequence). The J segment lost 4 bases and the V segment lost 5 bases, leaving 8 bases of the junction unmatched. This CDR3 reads CASSPMTSGRTYEQYF. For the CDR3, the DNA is TGTGCCAGTAGTCCGATGACTAGCGGGAGGACGTACGAGCAGTACTTC.

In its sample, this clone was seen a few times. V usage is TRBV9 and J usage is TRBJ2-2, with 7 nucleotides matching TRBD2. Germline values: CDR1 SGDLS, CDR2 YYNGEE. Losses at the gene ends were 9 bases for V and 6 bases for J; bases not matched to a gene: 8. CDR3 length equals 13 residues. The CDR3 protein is CATSPTSPGELFF. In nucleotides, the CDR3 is TGTGCCACCTCCCCGACTAGCCCCGGGGAGCTGTTTTTT.

CDR3 sequence reads: CAWGPRAAGANVLTF. The CDR3 coding sequence is TGTGCCTGGGGACCGAGGGCGGCGGGGGCCAACGTCCTGACTTTC. The rearrangement uses TRBV30 and TRBJ2-6, with D perhaps matching TRBD2 (5 bases). In germline, CDR1 is GTSNPN, CDR2 SVGIG (reference sequence). CDR3 size: 15 residues. V gave up 5 bases and J gave up 4 bases, with 15 bases separating them.

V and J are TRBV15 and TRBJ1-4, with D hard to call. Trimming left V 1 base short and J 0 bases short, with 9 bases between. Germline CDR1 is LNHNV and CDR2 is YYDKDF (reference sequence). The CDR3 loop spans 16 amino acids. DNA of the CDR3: TGTGCCACCAGCAGAGGGCAGGCTGCAACTAATGAAAAACTGTTTTTT. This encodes CATSRGQAATNEKLFF.

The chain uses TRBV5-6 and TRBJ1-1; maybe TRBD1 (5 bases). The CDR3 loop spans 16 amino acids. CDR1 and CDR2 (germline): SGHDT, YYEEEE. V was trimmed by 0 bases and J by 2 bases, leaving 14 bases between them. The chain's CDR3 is CASSLVAWGSNTEAFF. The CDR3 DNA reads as TGTGCCAGCAGCTTGGTCGCTTGGGGCTCAAACACTGAAGCTTTCTTT.

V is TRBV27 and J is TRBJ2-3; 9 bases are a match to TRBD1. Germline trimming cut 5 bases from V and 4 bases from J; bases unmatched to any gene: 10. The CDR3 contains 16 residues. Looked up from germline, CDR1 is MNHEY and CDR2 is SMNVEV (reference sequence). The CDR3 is CASSNPSGTGPDTQYF. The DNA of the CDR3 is TGTGCCAGCAGTAACCCCTCCGGGACAGGGCCAGATACGCAGTATTTT.

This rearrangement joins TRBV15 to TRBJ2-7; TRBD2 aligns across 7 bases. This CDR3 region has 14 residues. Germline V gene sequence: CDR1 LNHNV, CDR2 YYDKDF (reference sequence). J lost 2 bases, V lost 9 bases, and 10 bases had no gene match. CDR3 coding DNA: TGTGCCACGGGGAGCGGGGTTAGCCCCTACGAGCAGTACTTC. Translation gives CATGSGVSPYEQYF.

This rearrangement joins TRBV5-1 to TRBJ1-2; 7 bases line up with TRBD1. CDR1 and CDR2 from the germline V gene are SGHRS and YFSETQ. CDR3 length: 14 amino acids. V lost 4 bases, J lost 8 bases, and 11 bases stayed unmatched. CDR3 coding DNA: TGCGCCAGCAGCCCGTCGACAGGGAGGAGCGGCTACACCTTC. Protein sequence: CASSPSTGRSGYTF.

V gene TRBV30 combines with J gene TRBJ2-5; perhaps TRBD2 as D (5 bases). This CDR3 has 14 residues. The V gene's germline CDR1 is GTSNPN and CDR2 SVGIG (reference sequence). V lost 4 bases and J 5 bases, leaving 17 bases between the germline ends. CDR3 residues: CAWMGLTRTETQYF. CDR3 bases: TGTGCCTGGATGGGCCTCACTAGAACGGAGACCCAGTACTTC.

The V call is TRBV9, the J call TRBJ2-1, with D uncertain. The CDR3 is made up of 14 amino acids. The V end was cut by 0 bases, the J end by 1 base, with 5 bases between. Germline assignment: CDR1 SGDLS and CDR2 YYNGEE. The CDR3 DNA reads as TGTGCCAGCAGCGTAGTAGAATCCTACAATGAGCAGTTCTTC. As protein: CASSVVESYNEQFF.

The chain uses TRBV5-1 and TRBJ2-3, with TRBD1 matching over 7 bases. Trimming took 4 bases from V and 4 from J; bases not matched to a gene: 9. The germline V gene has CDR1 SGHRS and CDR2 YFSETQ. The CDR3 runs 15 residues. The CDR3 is CASSPETGRADTQYF. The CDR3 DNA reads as TGCGCCAGCAGCCCGGAGACAGGGCGGGCAGATACGCAGTATTTT.

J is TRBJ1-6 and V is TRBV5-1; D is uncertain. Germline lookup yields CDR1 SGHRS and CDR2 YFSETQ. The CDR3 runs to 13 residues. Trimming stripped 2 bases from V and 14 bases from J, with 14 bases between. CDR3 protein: CASSLNGDSTLHF. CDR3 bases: TGCGCCAGCAGCTTAAATGGCGACTCTACCCTCCACTTT.

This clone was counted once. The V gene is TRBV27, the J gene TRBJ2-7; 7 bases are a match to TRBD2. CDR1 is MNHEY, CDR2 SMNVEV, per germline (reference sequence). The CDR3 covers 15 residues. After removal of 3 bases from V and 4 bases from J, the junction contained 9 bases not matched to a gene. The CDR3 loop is CASSFGGSFRYEQYF. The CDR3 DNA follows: TGTGCCAGCAGTTTTGGCGGGAGCTTTCGGTACGAGCAGTACTTC.

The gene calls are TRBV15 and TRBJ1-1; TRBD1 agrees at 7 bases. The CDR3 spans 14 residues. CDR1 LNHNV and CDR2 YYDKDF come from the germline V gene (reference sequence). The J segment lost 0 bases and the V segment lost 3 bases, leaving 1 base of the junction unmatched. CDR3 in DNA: TGTGCCACCAGCAGGACAGGGTTGAACACTGAAGCTTTCTTT. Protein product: CATSRTGLNTEAFF. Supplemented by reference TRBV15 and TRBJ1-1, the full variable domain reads DAMVIQNPRYQVTQFGKPVTLSCSQTLNHNVMYWYQQKSSQAPKLLFHYYDKDFNNEADTPDNFQSRRPNTSFCFLDIRSPGLGDTAMYLCATSRTGLNTEAFFGQGTRLTVV.

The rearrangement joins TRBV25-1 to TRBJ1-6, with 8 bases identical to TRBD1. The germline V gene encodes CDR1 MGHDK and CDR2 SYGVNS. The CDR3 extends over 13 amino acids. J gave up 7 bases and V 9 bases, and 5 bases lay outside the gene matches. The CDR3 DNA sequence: TGTGCCAGTGCAGACAGGGGCAATTCACCCCTCCACTTT. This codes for CASADRGNSPLHF.

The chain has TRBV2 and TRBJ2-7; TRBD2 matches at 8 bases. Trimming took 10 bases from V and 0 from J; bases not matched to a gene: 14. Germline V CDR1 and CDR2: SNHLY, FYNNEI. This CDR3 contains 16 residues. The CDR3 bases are TGTGCCAACAGCTTCACCGGGACTAGTGGCTCCTACGAGCAGTACTTC. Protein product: CANSFTGTSGSYEQYF.

CDR3 nucleotides: TGTGCCAGCAGTGAAAGTAGACAGACAGAGACCCAGTACTTC. Protein: CASSESRQTETQYF. This sequence joins TRBV2 and TRBJ2-5; D is possibly TRBD1 (5 bases). The CDR3 loop spans 14 amino acids. CDR1 and CDR2 from the germline V gene are SNHLY and FYNNEI. V lost 2 bases and J 4 bases, leaving 11 bases between the germline ends.

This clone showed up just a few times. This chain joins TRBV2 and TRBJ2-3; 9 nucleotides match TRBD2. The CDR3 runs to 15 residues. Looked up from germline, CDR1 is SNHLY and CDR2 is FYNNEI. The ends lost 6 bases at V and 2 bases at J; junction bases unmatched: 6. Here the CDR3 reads CASRSSSGNTDTQYF. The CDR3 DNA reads TGTGCCAGCAGATCGTCTAGCGGGAACACAGATACGCAGTATTTT.

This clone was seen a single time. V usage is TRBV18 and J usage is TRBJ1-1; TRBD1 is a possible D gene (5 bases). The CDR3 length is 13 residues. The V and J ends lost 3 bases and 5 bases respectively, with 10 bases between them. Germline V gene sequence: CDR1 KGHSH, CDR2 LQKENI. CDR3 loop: CASSPTAGTEAFF. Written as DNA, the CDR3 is TGTGCCAGCTCACCGACCGCAGGGACTGAAGCTTTCTTT.

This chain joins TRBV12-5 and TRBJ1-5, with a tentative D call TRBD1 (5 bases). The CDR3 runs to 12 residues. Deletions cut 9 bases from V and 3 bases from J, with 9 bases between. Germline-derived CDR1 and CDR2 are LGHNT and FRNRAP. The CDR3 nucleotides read TGTGCTAGGGGGCTAGACAATCAGCCCCAGCATTTT. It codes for CARGLDNQPQHF.

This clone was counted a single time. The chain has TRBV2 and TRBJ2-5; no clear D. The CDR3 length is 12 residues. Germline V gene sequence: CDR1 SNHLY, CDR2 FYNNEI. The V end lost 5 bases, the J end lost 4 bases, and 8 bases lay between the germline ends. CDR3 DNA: TGTGCCAGCAGTACGTACGGAGAGACCCAGTACTTC. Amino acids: CASSTYGETQYF.

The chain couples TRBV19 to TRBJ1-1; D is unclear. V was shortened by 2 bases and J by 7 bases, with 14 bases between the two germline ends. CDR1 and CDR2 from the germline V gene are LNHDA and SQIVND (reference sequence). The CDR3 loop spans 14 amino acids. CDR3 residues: CASSINARGLEAFF. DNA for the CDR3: TGTGCCAGTAGTATAAATGCGCGAGGGCTTGAAGCTTTCTTT.

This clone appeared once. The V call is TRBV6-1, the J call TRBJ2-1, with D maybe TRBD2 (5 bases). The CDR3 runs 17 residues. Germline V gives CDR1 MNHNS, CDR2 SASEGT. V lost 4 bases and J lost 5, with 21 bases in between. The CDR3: CASSVPPLASPNNEQFF. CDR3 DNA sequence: TGTGCCAGCAGTGTCCCTCCTTTAGCGTCCCCAAACAATGAGCAGTTCTTC.

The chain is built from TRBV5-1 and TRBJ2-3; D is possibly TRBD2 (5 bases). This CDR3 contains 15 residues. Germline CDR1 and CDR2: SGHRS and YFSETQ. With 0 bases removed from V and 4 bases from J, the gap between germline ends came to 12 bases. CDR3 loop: CASSLELPGADTQYF. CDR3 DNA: TGCGCCAGCAGCTTGGAACTCCCCGGGGCAGATACGCAGTATTTT.

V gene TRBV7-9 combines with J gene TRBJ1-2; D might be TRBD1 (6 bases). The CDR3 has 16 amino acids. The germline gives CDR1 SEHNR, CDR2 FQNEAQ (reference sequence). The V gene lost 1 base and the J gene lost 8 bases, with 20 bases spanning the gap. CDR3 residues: CASSLGRLDRLEGYTF. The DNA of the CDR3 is TGTGCCAGCAGCTTAGGGAGACTTGACAGGCTTGAGGGCTACACCTTC.

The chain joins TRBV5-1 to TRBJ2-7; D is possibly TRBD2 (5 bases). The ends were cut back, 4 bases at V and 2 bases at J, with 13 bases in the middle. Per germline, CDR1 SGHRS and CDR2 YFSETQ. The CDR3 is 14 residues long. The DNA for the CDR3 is TGCGCCAGCAGCCTGCGAGGGTCTCCCTACGAGCAGTACTTC. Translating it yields CASSLRGSPYEQYF.